One and the same sample provided the 4 T cell receptor beta chains below, sequenced in a study of cytomegalovirus exposure and HLA in healthy donors. Only in-frame clones appear in the TCRdb table, and some are missing; sequencing was by immunoSEQ multiplex PCR. The table shows approximately 270,000 clones, with roughly 89% occurring only once. The sample consisted of PBMCs. All receptors come from a woman aged 18 to 35 in good health and CMV-seronegative.

In this sample, this clone turned up a few times. This chain joins TRBV6-4 and TRBJ2-3, with 10 nucleotides matching TRBD2. V was pared by 3 bases and J by 4 bases, with 7 bases of the junction left unmatched. CDR3 length: 16 amino acids. Germline V CDR1 and CDR2: MRHNA, SNTAGT. This chain's CDR3 is CASSDSVAGGSDTQYF. The CDR3 DNA reads TGTGCCAGCAGTGATTCCGTAGCGGGGGGTTCAGATACGCAGTATTTT.

DNA for the CDR3: TGTGCCAGCTCAGGGGGGCATCAGCCCCAGCATTTT. It encodes CASSGGHQPQHF. The chain combines TRBV28 with TRBJ1-5; 7 positions agree with TRBD1. Per germline, CDR1 MDHEN and CDR2 SYDVKM. This CDR3 is built from 12 residues. Unmatched junction bases numbered 3, after V lost 8 bases and J lost 5 bases.

The count of this clone is one. The chain is built from TRBV5-6 and TRBJ2-7; 9 bases map to TRBD1. Germline CDR1 and CDR2: SGHDT and YYEEEE. The CDR3 has 14 residues. The J segment lost 2 bases and the V segment lost 4 bases, leaving 4 bases of the junction unmatched. CDR3 DNA: TGTGCCAGCAGCCGAGGGACAGGGACCTACGAGCAGTACGTC. This codes for CASSRGTGTYEQYV.

The chain is built from TRBV28 and TRBJ2-1; TRBD2 aligns across 11 bases. V was clipped by 5 bases and J by 7 bases; unmatched bases: 7. The CDR3 runs 15 residues. Germline CDR1 MDHEN, CDR2 SYDVKM. The DNA for the CDR3 is TGTGCCAGCAGTCCCCCACTAGCGGGGGTGAATGAGCAGTTCTTC. Translation: CASSPPLAGVNEQFF.